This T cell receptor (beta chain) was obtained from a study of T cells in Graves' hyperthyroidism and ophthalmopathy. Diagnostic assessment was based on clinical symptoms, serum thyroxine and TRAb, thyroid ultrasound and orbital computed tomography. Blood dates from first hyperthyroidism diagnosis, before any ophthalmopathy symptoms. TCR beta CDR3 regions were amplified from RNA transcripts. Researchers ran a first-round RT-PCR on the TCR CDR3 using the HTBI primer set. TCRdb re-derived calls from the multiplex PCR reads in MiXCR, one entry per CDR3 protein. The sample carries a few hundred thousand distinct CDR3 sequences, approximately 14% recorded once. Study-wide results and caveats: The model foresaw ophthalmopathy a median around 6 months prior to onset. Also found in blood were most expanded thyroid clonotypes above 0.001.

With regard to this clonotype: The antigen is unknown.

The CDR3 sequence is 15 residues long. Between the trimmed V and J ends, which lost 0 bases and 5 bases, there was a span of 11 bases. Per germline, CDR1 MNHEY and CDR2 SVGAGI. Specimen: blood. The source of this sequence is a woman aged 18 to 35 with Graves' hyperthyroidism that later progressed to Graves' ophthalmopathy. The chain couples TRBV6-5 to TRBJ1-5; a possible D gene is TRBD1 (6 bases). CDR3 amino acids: CASSYSSRGDQPQHF. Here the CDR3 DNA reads TGTGCCAGCAGTTACTCGAGCAGGGGAGATCAGCCCCAGCATTTT.